This T cell receptor (beta chain) was captured in a study of monozygotic twins with inflammatory bowel disease. The CDR3 contains 14 residues. CDR1 is KGHDR, CDR2 SFDVKD, per germline. About this clonotype: The antigen is undetermined.

Study findings and constraints: Healthy twins showed more clonotype sharing with others than IBD patients, especially patients with disease activity.

Following a re-call of the 5' RACE reads, TCRdb has one entry per CDR3 protein and lacks DNA. Reported are approximately 120,000 distinct CDR3 sequences; the ten largest clones contain approximately 13%. Sequencing was performed on blood. This TCR derives from a human donor with ulcerative colitis or Crohn's disease, or a healthy co-twin of an affected twin (not recorded which). The chain carries TRBV24-1 and TRBJ2-5; the D gene TCRdb calls, TRBD1, cannot be checked with no DNA. CDR3 residues: CATSEAGQQETQYF.